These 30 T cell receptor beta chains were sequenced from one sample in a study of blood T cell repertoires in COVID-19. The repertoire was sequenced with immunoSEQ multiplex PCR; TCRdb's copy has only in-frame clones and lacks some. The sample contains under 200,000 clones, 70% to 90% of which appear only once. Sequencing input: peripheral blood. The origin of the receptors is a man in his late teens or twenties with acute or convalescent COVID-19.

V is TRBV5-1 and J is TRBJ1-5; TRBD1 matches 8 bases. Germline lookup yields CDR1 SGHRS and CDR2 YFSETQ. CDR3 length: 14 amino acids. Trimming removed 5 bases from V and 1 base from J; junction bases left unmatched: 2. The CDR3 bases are TGCGCCAGCAGTCCAGGGGGCAGCAATCAGCCCCAGCATTTT. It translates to CASSPGGSNQPQHF.

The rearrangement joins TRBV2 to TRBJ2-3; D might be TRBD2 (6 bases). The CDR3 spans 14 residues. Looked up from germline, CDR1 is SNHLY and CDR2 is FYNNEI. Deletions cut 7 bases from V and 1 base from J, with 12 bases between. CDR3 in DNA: TGTGCCAGCAATGCGTGGGGGGGCACAGATACGCAGTATTTT. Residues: CASNAWGGTDTQYF.

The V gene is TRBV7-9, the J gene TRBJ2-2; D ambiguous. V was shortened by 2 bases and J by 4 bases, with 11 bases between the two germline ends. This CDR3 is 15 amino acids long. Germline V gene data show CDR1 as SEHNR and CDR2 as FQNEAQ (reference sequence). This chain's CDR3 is CASSLLPGITGELFF. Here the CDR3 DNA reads TGTGCCAGCAGCTTATTGCCAGGAATCACCGGGGAGCTGTTTTTT.

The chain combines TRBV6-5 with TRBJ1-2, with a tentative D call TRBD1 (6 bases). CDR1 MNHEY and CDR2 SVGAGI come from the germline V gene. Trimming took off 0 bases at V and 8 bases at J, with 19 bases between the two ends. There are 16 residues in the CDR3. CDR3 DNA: TGTGCCAGCAGTTACTCGCAGGGGCCCCCAGAGAAGGGCTACACCTTC. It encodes CASSYSQGPPEKGYTF.

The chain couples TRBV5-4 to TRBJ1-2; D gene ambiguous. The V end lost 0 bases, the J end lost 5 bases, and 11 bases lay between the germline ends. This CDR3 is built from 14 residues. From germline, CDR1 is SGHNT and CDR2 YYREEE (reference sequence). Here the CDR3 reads CASSLDPGSYGYTF. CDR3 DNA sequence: TGTGCCAGCAGCTTGGATCCAGGTTCTTATGGCTACACCTTC.

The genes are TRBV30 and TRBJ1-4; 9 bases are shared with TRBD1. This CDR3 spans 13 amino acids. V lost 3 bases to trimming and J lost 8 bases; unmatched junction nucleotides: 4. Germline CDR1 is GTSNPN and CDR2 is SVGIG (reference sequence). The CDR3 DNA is TGTGCCTGGAGACAGGGGGCGGCGGAAAAACTGTTTTTT. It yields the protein CAWRQGAAEKLFF.

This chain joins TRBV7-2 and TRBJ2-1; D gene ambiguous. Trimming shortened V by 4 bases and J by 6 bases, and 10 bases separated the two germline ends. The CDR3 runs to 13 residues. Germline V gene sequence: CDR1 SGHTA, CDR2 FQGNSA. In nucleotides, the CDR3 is TGTGCCAGCAGCTCCCCCCCGTCCAATGAGCAGTTCTTC. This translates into CASSSPPSNEQFF.

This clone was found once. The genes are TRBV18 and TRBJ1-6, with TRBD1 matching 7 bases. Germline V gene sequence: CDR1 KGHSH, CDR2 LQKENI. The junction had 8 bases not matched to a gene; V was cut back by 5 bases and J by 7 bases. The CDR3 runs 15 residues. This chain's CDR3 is CASSNRDSSNSPLHF. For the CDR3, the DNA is TGTGCCAGCTCAAACCGGGACAGCTCCAATTCACCCCTCCACTTT.

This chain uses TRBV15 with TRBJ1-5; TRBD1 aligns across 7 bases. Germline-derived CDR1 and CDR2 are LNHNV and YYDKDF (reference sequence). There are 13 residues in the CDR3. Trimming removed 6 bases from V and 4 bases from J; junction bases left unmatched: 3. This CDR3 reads CATRKQGNQPQHF. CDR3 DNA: TGTGCCACCAGGAAACAGGGGAATCAGCCCCAGCATTTT.

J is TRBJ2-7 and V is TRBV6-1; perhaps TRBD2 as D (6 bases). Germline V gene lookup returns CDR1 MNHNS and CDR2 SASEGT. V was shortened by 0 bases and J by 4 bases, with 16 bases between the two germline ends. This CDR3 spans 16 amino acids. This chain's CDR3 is CASSEAGVAGRYEQYF. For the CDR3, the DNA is TGTGCCAGCAGTGAAGCGGGTGTTGCAGGGAGGTACGAGCAGTACTTC.

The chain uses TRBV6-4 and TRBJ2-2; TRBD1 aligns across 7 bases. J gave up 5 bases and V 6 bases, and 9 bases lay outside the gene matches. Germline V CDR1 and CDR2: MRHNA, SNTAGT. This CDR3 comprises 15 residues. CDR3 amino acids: CASSPGTARTGELFF. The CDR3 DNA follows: TGTGCCAGCAGCCCCGGGACAGCAAGAACCGGGGAGCTGTTTTTT.

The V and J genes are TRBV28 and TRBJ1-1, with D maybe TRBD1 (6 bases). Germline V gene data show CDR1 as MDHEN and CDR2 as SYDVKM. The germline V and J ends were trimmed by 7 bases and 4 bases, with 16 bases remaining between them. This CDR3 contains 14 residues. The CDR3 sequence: CASTLTGGVTEAFF. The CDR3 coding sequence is TGTGCCAGCACCCTGACGGGGGGCGTCACTGAAGCTTTCTTT.

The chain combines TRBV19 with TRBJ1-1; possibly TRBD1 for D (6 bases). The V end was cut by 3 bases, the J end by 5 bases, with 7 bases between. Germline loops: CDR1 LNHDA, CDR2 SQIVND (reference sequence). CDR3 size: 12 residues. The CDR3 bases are TGTGCCAGTAGTATGGGGGCAACTGAAGCTTTCTTT. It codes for CASSMGATEAFF.

CDR3 region: CAWSDGTGGQPQHF. In DNA form, the CDR3 reads TGTGCCTGGAGTGACGGGACAGGAGGACAGCCCCAGCATTTT. The chain is built from TRBV30 and TRBJ1-5; TRBD1 aligns across 8 bases. Germline lookup yields CDR1 GTSNPN and CDR2 SVGIG (reference sequence). The CDR3 length is 14 residues. The V gene end was trimmed by 1 base and the J gene end by 7 bases; junction bases not matched to a gene: 6. Using reference TRBV30 and TRBJ1-5 for the parts outside the CDR3, the full variable domain is SQTIHQWPATLVQPVGSPLSLECTVEGTSNPNLYWYRQAAGRGLQLLFYSVGIGQISSEVPQNLSASRPQDRQFILSSKKLLLSDSGFYLCAWSDGTGGQPQHFGDGTRLSIL.

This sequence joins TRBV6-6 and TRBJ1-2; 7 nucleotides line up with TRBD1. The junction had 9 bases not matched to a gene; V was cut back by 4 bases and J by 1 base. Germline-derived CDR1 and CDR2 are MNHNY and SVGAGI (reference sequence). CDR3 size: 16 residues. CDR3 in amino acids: CASSSLGDRINYGYTF. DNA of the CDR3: TGTGCCAGCAGTTCCCTGGGGGACAGAATTAACTATGGCTACACCTTC.

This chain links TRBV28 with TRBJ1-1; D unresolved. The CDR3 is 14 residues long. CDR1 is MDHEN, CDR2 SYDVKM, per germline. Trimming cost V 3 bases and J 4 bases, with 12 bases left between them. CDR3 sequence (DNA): TGTGCCAGCAGTTTTCCCATCCCAGGCACTGAAGCTTTCTTT. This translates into CASSFPIPGTEAFF.

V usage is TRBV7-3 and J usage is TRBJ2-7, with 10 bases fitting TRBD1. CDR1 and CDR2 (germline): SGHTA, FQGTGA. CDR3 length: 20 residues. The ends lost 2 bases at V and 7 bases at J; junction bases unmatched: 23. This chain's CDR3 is CASSLVFPDRGCGDICEQYV. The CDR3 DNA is TGTGCCAGCAGCTTAGTCTTCCCGGACAGGGGGTGTGGGGACATCTGTGAGCAGTACGTC.

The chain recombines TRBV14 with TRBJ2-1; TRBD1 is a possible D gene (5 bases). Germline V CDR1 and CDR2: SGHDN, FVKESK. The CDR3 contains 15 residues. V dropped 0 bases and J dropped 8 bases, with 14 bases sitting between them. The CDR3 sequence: CASSQDWGLWDEQFF. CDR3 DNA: TGTGCCAGCAGCCAAGATTGGGGCTTGTGGGATGAGCAGTTCTTC.

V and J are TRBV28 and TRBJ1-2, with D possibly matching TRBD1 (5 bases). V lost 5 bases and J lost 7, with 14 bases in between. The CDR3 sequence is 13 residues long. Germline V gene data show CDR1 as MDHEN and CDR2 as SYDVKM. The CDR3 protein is CASSPMQGIGYTF. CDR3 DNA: TGTGCCAGCAGTCCTATGCAGGGTATTGGCTACACCTTC.

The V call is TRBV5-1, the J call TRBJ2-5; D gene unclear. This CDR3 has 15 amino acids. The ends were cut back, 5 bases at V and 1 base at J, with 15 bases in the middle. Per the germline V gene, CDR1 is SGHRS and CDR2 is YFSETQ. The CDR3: CASRATVVIQETQYF. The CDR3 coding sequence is TGCGCCAGCAGAGCTACTGTGGTTATCCAAGAGACCCAGTACTTC.

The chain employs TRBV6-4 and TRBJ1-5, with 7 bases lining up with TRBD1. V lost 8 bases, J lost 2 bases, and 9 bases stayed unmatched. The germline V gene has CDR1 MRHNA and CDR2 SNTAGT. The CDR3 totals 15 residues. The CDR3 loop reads CASHTRGLGNQPQHF. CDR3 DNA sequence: TGTGCCAGCCATACGAGGGGGCTTGGCAATCAGCCCCAGCATTTT.

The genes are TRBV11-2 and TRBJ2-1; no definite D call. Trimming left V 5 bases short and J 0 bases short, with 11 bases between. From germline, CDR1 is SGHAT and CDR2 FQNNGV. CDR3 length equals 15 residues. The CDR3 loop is CASSIYRSSYNEQFF. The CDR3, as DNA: TGTGCCAGCAGCATCTACCGGAGCTCCTACAATGAGCAGTTCTTC.

CDR3 sequence: CASSSSGGSTDTQYF. CDR3 bases: TGTGCCAGCAGCTCTAGCGGGGGGAGCACAGATACGCAGTATTTT. V usage is TRBV5-4 and J usage is TRBJ2-3; 11 bases map to TRBD2. Germline CDR1 reads SGHNT; CDR2 reads YYREEE (reference sequence). CDR3 length equals 15 residues. Trimming at V came to 3 bases and at J to 0 bases, leaving 0 bases not matched to a gene.

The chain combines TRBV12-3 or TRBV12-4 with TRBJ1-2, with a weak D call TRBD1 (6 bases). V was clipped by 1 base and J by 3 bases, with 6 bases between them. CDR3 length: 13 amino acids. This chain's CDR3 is CASSLGTDYGYTF. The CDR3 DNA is TGTGCCAGCAGTTTAGGGACAGACTATGGCTACACCTTC.

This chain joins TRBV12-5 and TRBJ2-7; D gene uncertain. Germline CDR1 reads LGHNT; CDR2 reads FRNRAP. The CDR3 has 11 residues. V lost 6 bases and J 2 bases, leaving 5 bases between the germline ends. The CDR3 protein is CASGPAYEQYF. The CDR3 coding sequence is TGTGCTAGTGGCCCAGCCTACGAGCAGTACTTC.

The CDR3 sequence: CASSFDSSYNEQFF. As DNA, the CDR3 is TGTGCCAGCAGCTTCGACAGCTCCTACAATGAGCAGTTCTTC. J is TRBJ2-1 and V is TRBV7-2; D is possibly TRBD1 (5 bases). With 3 bases removed from V and 0 bases from J, the gap between germline ends came to 6 bases. The CDR3 is 14 amino acids. Germline values: CDR1 SGHTA, CDR2 FQGNSA.

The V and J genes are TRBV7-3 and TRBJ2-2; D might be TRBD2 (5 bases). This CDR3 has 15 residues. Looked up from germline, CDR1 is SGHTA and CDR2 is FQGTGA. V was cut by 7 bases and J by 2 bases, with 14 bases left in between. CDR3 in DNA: TGTGCCAGCACCACGTGGGGAGCAAACACCGGGGAGCTGTTTTTT. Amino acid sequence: CASTTWGANTGELFF.

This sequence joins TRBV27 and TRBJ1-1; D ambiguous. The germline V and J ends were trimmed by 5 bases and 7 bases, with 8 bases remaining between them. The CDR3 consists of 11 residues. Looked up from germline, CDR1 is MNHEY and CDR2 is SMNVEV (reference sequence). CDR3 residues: CASSNYREAFF. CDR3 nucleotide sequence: TGTGCCAGCAGTAATTATCGTGAAGCTTTCTTT.

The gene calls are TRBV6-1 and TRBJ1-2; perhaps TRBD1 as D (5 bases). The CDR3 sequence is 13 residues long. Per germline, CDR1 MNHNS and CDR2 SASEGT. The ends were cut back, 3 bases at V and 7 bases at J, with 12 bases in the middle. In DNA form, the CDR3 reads TGTGCCAGCAGTGATTCAGGGATCGGTGGCTACACCTTC. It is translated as CASSDSGIGGYTF.

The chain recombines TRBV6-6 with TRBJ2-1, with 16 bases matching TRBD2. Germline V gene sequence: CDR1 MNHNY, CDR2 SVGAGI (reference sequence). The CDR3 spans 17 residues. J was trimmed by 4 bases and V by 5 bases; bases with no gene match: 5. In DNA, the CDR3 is TGTGCCAGCAGTCGAGGGACTAGCGGGAGGGGGTACAATGAGCAGTTCTTC. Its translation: CASSRGTSGRGYNEQFF.